This T cell receptor (beta chain) was documented in a study of PD-1 blockade in classical Hodgkin lymphoma. On the study more broadly: Nivolumab was administered to patients intravenously at 3 mg/kg every 2 weeks. Study-wide results and limits: Complete responders' baseline diversity resembled that of newly diagnosed patients. Diversity in CD4+ TCRs, unlike that measured in CD8+ TCRs, had risen significantly by C4D1.

Concerning this clone itself: Its antigen is as yet unknown.

Method: immunoSEQ multiplex PCR; TCRdb's copy keeps in-frame clones and lacks some. The data contain 12,000 to 15,000 clones, 83% of them seen just once; the ten biggest clones take up about 20%. All trial patients relapsed after autologous stem cell transplantation. The ends were cut back, 6 bases at V and 0 bases at J, with 11 bases in the middle. The CDR3 has 15 residues. CDR1 is MNHNY and CDR2 is SVGAGI in the germline V gene (reference sequence). The TCR was taken from a human donor with classical Hodgkin lymphoma. The starting material was peripheral blood mononuclear cells (PBMCs), obtained at baseline. The chain has TRBV6-6 and TRBJ2-2; D call uncertain. CDR3 nucleotides: TGTGCCAGCAGCCCCAGCCGCTCGAACACCGGGGAGCTGTTTTTT. Translation gives CASSPSRSNTGELFF.